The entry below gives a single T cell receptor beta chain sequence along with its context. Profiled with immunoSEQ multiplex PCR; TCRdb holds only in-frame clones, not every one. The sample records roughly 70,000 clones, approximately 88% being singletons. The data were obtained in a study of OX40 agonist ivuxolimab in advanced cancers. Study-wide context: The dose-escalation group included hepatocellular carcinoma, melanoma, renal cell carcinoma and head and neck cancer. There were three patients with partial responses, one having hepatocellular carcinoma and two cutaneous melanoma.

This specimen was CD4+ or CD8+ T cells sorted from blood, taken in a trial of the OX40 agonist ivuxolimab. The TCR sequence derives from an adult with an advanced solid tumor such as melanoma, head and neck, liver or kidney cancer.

The CDR3 DNA sequence: TGCGCCAGCAGCGACAGGTCCTCTGGGGCCAACGTCCTGACTTTC. Protein: CASSDRSSGANVLTF. The rearrangement links TRBV4-1 to TRBJ2-6; D is possibly TRBD1 (6 bases). This CDR3 has 15 amino acids. With 5 bases removed from V and 0 bases from J, the gap between germline ends came to 8 bases. In germline, CDR1 is MGHRA, CDR2 YSYEKL.